These 9 T cell receptor beta chains came from one sample sequenced in a study of control samples from healthy donors and cancer patients. Here immunoSEQ multiplex PCR was the method, and the copy in TCRdb shows in-frame clones only, minus some. This table holds about 120,000 clones, around 90% found once. The sequenced material came from blood. All receptors come from a man aged 40-50 years in good health.

The CDR3 loop reads CASSQQDSYNSPLHF. CDR3 nucleotides: TGTGCCAGCAGCCAACAGGACTCCTATAATTCACCCCTCCACTTT. The V and J genes are TRBV3-1 (or the pseudogene TRBV3-2) and TRBJ1-6; D call uncertain. The CDR3 length is 15 residues. Trimming shortened V by 2 bases and J by 0 bases, and 5 bases separated the two germline ends. Looked up from germline, CDR1 is LGHDT and CDR2 is YNNKEL (reference sequence).

V and J are TRBV5-5 and TRBJ1-2; D gene uncertain. V was clipped by 4 bases and J by 1 base, with 8 bases between them. CDR3 size: 13 residues. Germline V gives CDR1 SGHKS, CDR2 YYEKEE (reference sequence). CDR3 coding DNA: TGTGCCAGCAGCCCGGTCTTTAACTATGGCTACACCTTC. It codes for CASSPVFNYGYTF. Full variable domain (missing parts from reference TRBV5-5 and TRBJ1-2): DAGVTQSPTHLIKTRGQQVTLRCSPISGHKSVSWYQQVLGQGPQFIFQYYEKEERGRGNFPDRFSARQFPNYSSELNVNALLLGDSALYLCASSPVFNYGYTFGSGTRLTVV.

A word on this clone: Distinct nucleotide sequences in the sample also encode this CDR3. This chain connects TRBV2 to TRBJ2-3; D may match TRBD1 or TRBD2 (6 bases each). The germline V and J ends were trimmed by 11 bases and 2 bases, with 17 bases remaining between them. The CDR3 runs to 14 residues. The germline V gene has CDR1 SNHLY and CDR2 FYNNEI. The CDR3 spells CAGGRGELTDTQYF. The CDR3 DNA is TGTGCCGGGGGGCGGGGTGAGCTCACAGATACGCAGTATTTT.

This chain links TRBV19 with TRBJ2-1; either TRBD1 or TRBD2 may fit D (5 bases each). CDR1 and CDR2 (germline): LNHDA, SQIVND (reference sequence). V lost 2 bases and J lost 10, with 12 bases in between. CDR3 length: 13 residues. CDR3 protein: CASSIPYGDEQFF. For the CDR3, the DNA is TGTGCCAGTAGTATACCGTACGGGGACGAGCAGTTCTTC.

This rearrangement joins TRBV3-1 (or the pseudogene TRBV3-2) to TRBJ2-1; a weak D match, TRBD2 (6 bases). V was trimmed by 4 bases and J by 2 bases, leaving 15 bases between them. The germline gives CDR1 LGHDT, CDR2 YNNKEL (reference sequence). This CDR3 comprises 16 residues. The CDR3 protein is CASSPSGTATYNEQFF. The CDR3 nucleotides are TGTGCCAGCAGCCCTTCCGGGACTGCGACCTACAATGAGCAGTTCTTC.

A single count supports this clone. The rearrangement links TRBV9 to TRBJ2-5; 7 bases line up with TRBD2. Germline values: CDR1 SGDLS, CDR2 YYNGEE. This CDR3 region has 16 residues. Unmatched junction bases numbered 13, after V lost 3 bases and J lost 5 bases. For the CDR3, the DNA is TGTGCCAGCAGCGCCCATATTGGGGGGGTCTGCGAGACCCAGTACTTC. It codes for CASSAHIGGVCETQYF.

The gene calls are TRBV6-1 and TRBJ2-7; 7 bases are a match to TRBD1. With V trimmed by 2 bases and J by 7 bases, 8 bases remained unmatched. The CDR3 totals 14 residues. Germline V gives CDR1 MNHNS, CDR2 SASEGT. Here the CDR3 reads CASSELGQSWEQYF. In nucleotides, the CDR3 is TGTGCCAGCAGTGAACTGGGACAGTCATGGGAGCAGTACTTC.

The V and J genes are TRBV6-5 and TRBJ2-2; TRBD1 matches at 9 bases. Germline loops: CDR1 MNHEY, CDR2 SVGAGI. Trimming removed 6 bases from V and 5 bases from J; junction bases left unmatched: 7. The CDR3 contains 15 residues. This CDR3 reads CASRRDRALTGELFF. The CDR3 nucleotides read TGTGCCAGCAGGCGGGACAGGGCTCTGACCGGGGAGCTGTTTTTT.

This rearrangement joins TRBV30 to TRBJ2-3, with 7 bases lining up with TRBD2. Trimming removed 2 bases from V and 0 bases from J; junction bases left unmatched: 5. CDR3 size: 15 residues. CDR1 is GTSNPN, CDR2 SVGIG, per germline (reference sequence). The CDR3 sequence: CAWSRLGGSTDTQYF. In DNA form, the CDR3 reads TGTGCCTGGAGTCGACTGGGGGGGAGCACAGATACGCAGTATTTT.